Below, 21 T cell receptor beta chains from the same sample are listed, as sequenced in a study of T-cell reconstitution after alpha-beta-depleted transplantation in children. Preparing the TCRbeta library involved the use of unique molecular identifiers. Each CDR3 protein gets one entry after TCRdb re-called the PCR reads with MiXCR. The sample has approximately 590,000 distinct CDR3 sequences, about 11% seen once. The sample was PBMCs from the stem cell graft donor, taken from the stem cell graft. Receptor source: a human donor who donated a stem cell graft to a child with acute myeloid leukemia.

This clonotype was recorded at least ten times. DNA of the CDR3: TGTGCCAGCAGGAGGACTAGCGGGAGTGGCAATGAGCAGTTCTTC. This codes for CASRRTSGSGNEQFF. The chain is built from TRBV12-3 or TRBV12-4 and TRBJ2-1; 13 bases align to TRBD2. J was trimmed by 6 bases and V by 6 bases; bases with no gene match: 5. The CDR3 contains 15 residues.

This clonotype occurred many times. The genes are TRBV4-3 and TRBJ2-1, with a weak D call TRBD1 (6 bases). Trimming removed 2 bases from V and 10 bases from J, with 15 bases in between. This CDR3 comprises 14 residues. CDR1 LGHNA and CDR2 YSLEER come from the germline V gene. CDR3 residues: CASSQRQESIEQFF. The CDR3 nucleotides are TGCGCCAGCAGCCAACGACAGGAATCGATCGAGCAGTTCTTC.

V and J are TRBV18 and TRBJ2-7; D uncertain. Looked up from germline, CDR1 is KGHSH and CDR2 is LQKENI. This CDR3 has 13 residues. Trimming took off 8 bases at V and 6 bases at J, with 17 bases between the two ends. The CDR3 protein is CASKQVELTEQYF. The CDR3 DNA reads as TGTGCCAGCAAGCAGGTCGAGCTGACCGAGCAGTACTTC.

A few counts support this clonotype. The J gene is TRBJ1-1, the V gene TRBV30, with TRBD1 as a possible D gene (5 bases). CDR3 length equals 16 residues. Germline V lookup: CDR1 GTSNPN, CDR2 SVGIG (reference sequence). V lost 3 bases to trimming and J lost 0 bases, with 17 bases between them. As DNA, the CDR3 is TGTGCCTGGAGGACAGCCCGCAGGGCCCTGAACACTGAAGCTTTCTTT. It yields the protein CAWRTARRALNTEAFF.

J is TRBJ2-7 and V is TRBV29-1; 11 bases match TRBD1. CDR3 length equals 14 residues. Looked up from germline, CDR1 is SQVTM and CDR2 is ANQGSEA. J lost 4 bases, V lost 6 bases, and 8 bases had no gene match. CDR3 residues: CSVQHGQGAYEQYF. Here the CDR3 DNA reads TGCAGCGTGCAGCACGGACAGGGGGCTTACGAGCAGTACTTC.

In its sample, this clonotype was seen a few times. The CDR3 loop is CAWAGQGVDEQYF. For the CDR3, the DNA is TGTGCCTGGGCCGGACAGGGGGTCGACGAGCAGTACTTC. The chain combines TRBV30 with TRBJ2-7, with 10 bases aligning to TRBD1. Trimming cost V 5 bases and J 5 bases; bases outside gene matches: 6. The CDR3 is 13 residues long. Germline CDR1 is GTSNPN and CDR2 is SVGIG (reference sequence).

This clonotype has a handful of counts. The chain joins TRBV7-2 to TRBJ2-1; 8 nucleotides match TRBD2. The V gene end was trimmed by 3 bases and the J gene end by 10 bases; junction bases not matched to a gene: 5. The CDR3 loop spans 13 amino acids. Germline lookup yields CDR1 SGHTA and CDR2 FQGNSA. The CDR3 nucleotides are TGTGCCAGCAGCTTTGGACTAGCCGACGAGCAGTTCTTC. The encoded protein is CASSFGLADEQFF.

This clonotype has a handful of counts. The chain recombines TRBV15 with TRBJ2-1, with D maybe TRBD2 (5 bases). V shed 0 bases and J shed 2 bases, with 14 bases lying between them. The CDR3 is made up of 17 amino acids. The germline V gene has CDR1 LNHNV and CDR2 YYDKDF (reference sequence). Here the CDR3 DNA reads TGTGCCACCAGCAGAGATTCCATGGGAGTGGCCTACAATGAGCAGTTCTTC. It translates to CATSRDSMGVAYNEQFF.

The V gene is TRBV12-3 or TRBV12-4, the J gene TRBJ2-5; 12 nucleotides align to TRBD1. This CDR3 spans 14 amino acids. The junction had 4 bases not matched to a gene; V was cut back by 5 bases and J by 6 bases. This CDR3 is CASSPGTGGKTQYF. In DNA, the CDR3 is TGTGCCAGCAGTCCCGGGACAGGGGGCAAGACCCAGTACTTC.

This chain joins TRBV5-1 and TRBJ2-4; 7 bases fit TRBD1. With V trimmed by 5 bases and J by 7 bases, 9 bases remained unmatched. The CDR3 totals 14 residues. Germline V gene sequence: CDR1 SGHRS, CDR2 YFSETQ. CDR3 sequence: CASREQGLRNIQYF. The CDR3 coding sequence is TGCGCCAGCAGAGAACAGGGGCTGAGGAACATTCAGTACTTC.

This rearrangement joins TRBV20-1 to TRBJ2-7; 9 bases agree with TRBD2. Germline V gene sequence: CDR1 DFQATT, CDR2 SNEGSKA (reference sequence). Germline trimming cut 2 bases from V and 4 bases from J; bases unmatched to any gene: 9. CDR3 length: 15 residues. Written as DNA, the CDR3 is TGCAGTGCTAGAATAGCGGGAGCAGTATCGTACGAGCAGTACTTC. Translation: CSARIAGAVSYEQYF.

The sample holds many counts of this clonotype. The V call is TRBV12-3 or TRBV12-4, the J call TRBJ2-1; 10 nucleotides match TRBD2. This CDR3 has 15 amino acids. J gave up 7 bases and V 5 bases, and 8 bases lay outside the gene matches. Here the CDR3 DNA reads TGTGCCAGCAGTCCCCTAGCGGGAGTGGGGAATGAGCAGTTCTTC. This encodes CASSPLAGVGNEQFF.

The rearrangement links TRBV20-1 to TRBJ2-1; D gene unclear. CDR1 DFQATT and CDR2 SNEGSKA come from the germline V gene (reference sequence). V was cut by 5 bases and J by 15 bases, with 23 bases left in between. This CDR3 has 13 amino acids. CDR3 coding DNA: TGCAGTGCTCCTTCTGAGGCCCGGGTGTTTCGGTTCTTC. Translated, it gives CSAPSEARVFRFF.

The V and J genes are TRBV20-1 and TRBJ2-7, with 8 bases matching TRBD1. Trimming at V came to 2 bases and at J to 3 bases, leaving 3 bases not matched to a gene. The V gene's germline CDR1 is DFQATT and CDR2 SNEGSKA (reference sequence). This CDR3 contains 13 residues. In DNA form, the CDR3 reads TGCAGTGCTAGACAGGGGGCGGACTACGAGCAGTACTTC. This translates into CSARQGADYEQYF.

This clonotype has a count of ten or more. The genes are TRBV7-3 and TRBJ2-1, with 14 bases identical to TRBD2. Trimming cost V 2 bases and J 8 bases; bases outside gene matches: 5. The CDR3 is 16 residues long. Germline lookup yields CDR1 SGHTA and CDR2 FQGTGA. The CDR3 is CASSLGGLAGVDEQFF. CDR3 nucleotide sequence: TGTGCCAGCAGCTTAGGGGGACTAGCGGGAGTGGATGAGCAGTTCTTC.

This clonotype was detected ten times or more. V usage is TRBV4-3 and J usage is TRBJ1-3; D gene ambiguous. V was pared by 0 bases and J by 0 bases, with 9 bases between. Germline V CDR1 and CDR2: LGHNA, YSLEER. There are 16 residues in the CDR3. The CDR3 loop reads CASSQEIANSGNTIYF. The CDR3 DNA follows: TGCGCCAGCAGCCAAGAGATAGCCAACTCTGGAAACACCATATATTTT.

This clonotype came up a few times. The J gene is TRBJ1-5, the V gene TRBV6-2 or TRBV6-3; weak D call: TRBD1 (6 bases). There are 15 residues in the CDR3. CDR1 and CDR2 from the germline V gene are MNHEY and SVGEGT. Trimming removed 2 bases from V and 2 bases from J, with 10 bases in between. CDR3 DNA: TGTGCCAGCAGTTACCAGGGGTATGGCAATCAGCCCCAGCATTTT. Translation: CASSYQGYGNQPQHF.

This clonotype was seen more than once but under ten times. The chain combines TRBV27 with TRBJ2-3; 8 bases are shared with TRBD2. CDR1 is MNHEY, CDR2 SMNVEV, per germline (reference sequence). V lost 1 base, J lost 0 bases, and 12 bases stayed unmatched. The CDR3 runs to 19 residues. CDR3 in DNA: TGTGCCAGCAGTTTATTTCGGCTAGCGGGCCCCTCTAGCACAGATACGCAGTATTTT. Its translation is CASSLFRLAGPSSTDTQYF.

The table lists this clonotype with a few counts. The chain is built from TRBV4-3 and TRBJ2-3; 8 nucleotides align to TRBD2. The V gene end was trimmed by 4 bases and the J gene end by 0 bases; junction bases not matched to a gene: 3. Germline CDR1 LGHNA, CDR2 YSLEER. The CDR3 totals 15 residues. The CDR3 DNA sequence: TGCGCCAGCAGCCGGACTAGCCCTAGCACAGATACGCAGTATTTT. It translates to CASSRTSPSTDTQYF.

This clonotype has only a few counts. V usage is TRBV3-1 and J usage is TRBJ2-5; D uncertain. V lost 1 base, J lost 4 bases, and 4 bases lay in between. There are 12 residues in the CDR3. CDR1 LGHDT and CDR2 YNNKEL come from the germline V gene (reference sequence). Written as DNA, the CDR3 is TGTGCCAGCAGCCAAGCCTCAGAGACCCAGTACTTC. Translating it yields CASSQASETQYF.

The V and J genes are TRBV29-1 and TRBJ2-5; D remains ambiguous. This CDR3 spans 12 amino acids. The germline V and J ends were trimmed by 3 bases and 4 bases, with 9 bases remaining between them. Germline assignment: CDR1 SQVTM and CDR2 ANQGSEA. CDR3 amino acids: CSVDQPRETQYF. DNA of the CDR3: TGCAGCGTTGACCAGCCCCGAGAGACCCAGTACTTC. The entire variable domain, with the rest obtained from reference TRBV29-1 and TRBJ2-5, is as follows: SAVISQKPSRDICQRGTSLTIQCQVDSQVTMMFWYRQQPGQSLTLIATANQGSEATYESGFVIDKFPISRPNLTFSTLTVSNMSPEDSSIYLCSVDQPRETQYFGPGTRLLVL.